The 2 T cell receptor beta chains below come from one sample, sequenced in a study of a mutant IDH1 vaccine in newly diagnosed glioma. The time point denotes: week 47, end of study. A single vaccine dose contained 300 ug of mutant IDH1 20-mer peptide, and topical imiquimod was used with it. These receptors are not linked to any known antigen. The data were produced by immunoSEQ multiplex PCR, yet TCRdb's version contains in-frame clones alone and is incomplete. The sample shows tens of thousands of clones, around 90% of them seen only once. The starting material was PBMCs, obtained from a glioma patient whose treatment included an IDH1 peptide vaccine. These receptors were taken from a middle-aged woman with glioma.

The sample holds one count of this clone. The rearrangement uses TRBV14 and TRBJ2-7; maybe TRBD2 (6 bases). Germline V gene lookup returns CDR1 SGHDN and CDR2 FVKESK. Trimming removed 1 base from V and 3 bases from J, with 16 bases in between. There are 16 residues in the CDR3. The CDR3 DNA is TGTGCCAGCAGCCAAGGGGGAGGATCGGGGGACTACGAGCAGTACTTC. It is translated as CASSQGGGSGDYEQYF.

CDR3 residues: CSVEMDYPTDPNTGELFF. The CDR3 DNA follows: TGCAGCGTTGAAATGGACTATCCGACTGACCCGAACACCGGGGAGCTGTTTTTT. The chain recombines TRBV29-1 with TRBJ2-2; weak D call: TRBD2 (6 bases). Germline values: CDR1 SQVTM, CDR2 ANQGSEA. The CDR3 is 18 amino acids. Trimming took 2 bases from V and 0 from J, leaving 19 bases between them.